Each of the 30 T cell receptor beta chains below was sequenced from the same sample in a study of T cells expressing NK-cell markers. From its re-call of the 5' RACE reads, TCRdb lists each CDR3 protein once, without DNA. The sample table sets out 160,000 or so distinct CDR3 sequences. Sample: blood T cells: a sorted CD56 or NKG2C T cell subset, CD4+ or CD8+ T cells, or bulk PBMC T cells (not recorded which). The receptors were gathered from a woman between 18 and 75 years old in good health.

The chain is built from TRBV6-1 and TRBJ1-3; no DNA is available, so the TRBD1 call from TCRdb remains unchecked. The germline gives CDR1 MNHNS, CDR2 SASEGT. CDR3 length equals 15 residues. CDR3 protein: CASIQPQGKENTIYF.

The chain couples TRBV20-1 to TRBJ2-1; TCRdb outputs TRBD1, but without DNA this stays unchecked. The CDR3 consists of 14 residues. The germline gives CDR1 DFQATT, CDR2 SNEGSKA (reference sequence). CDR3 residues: CSATARGANNEQFF.

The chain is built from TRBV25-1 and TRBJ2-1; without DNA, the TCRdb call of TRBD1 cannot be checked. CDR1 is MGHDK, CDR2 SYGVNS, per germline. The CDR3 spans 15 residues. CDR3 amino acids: CASSAPQTGDNEQFF.

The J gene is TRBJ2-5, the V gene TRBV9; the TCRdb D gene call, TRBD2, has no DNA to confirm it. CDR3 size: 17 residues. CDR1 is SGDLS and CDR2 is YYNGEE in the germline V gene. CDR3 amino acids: CASSVGGGRGVVETQYF.

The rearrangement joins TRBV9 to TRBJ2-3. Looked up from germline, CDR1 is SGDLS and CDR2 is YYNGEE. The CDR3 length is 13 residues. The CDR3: CASSVALGDTQYF. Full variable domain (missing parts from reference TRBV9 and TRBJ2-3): DSGVTQTPKHLITATGQRVTLRCSPRSGDLSVYWYQQSLDQGLQFLIQYYNGEERAKGNILERFSAQQFPDLHSELNLSSLELGDSALYFCASSVALGDTQYFGPGTRLTVL.

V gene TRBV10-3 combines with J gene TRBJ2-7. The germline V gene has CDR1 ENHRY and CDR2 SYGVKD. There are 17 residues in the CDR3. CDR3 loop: CAIETDISHHLSYEQYF.

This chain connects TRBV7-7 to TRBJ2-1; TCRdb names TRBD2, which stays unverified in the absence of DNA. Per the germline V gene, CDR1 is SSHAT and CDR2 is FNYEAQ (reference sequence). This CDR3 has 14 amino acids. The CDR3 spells CASSSGLLQREQFF. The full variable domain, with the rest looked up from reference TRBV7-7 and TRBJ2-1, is GAGVSQSPRYKVTKRGQDVTLRCDPISSHATLYWYQQALGQGPEFLTYFNYEAQPDKSGLPSDRFSAERPEGSISTLTIQRTEQRDSAMYRCASSSGLLQREQFFGPGTRLTVL.

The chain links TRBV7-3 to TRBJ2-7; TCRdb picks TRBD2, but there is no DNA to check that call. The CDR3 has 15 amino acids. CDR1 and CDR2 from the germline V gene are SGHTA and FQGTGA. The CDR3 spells CASSLIAGESYEQYF.

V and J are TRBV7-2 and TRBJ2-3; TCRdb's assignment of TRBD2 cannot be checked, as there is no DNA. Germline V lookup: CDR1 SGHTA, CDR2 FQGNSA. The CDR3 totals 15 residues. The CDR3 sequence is CASSAGGTSIDTQYF.

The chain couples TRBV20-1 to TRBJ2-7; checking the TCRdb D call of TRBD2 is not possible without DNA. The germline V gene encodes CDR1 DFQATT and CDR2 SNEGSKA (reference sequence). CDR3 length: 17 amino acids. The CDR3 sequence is CSAEGGGAFISSYEQYF.

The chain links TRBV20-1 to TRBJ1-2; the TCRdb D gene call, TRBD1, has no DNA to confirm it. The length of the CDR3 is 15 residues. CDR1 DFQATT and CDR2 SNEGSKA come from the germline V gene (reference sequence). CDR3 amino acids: CSALPDRGMLYGYTF.

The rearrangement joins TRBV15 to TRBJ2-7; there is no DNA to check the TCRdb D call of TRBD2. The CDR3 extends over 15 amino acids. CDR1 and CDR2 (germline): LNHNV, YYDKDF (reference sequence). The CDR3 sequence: CATSTAGTSGVVQYF.

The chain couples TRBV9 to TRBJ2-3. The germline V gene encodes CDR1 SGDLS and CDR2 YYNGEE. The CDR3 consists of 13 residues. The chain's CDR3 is CASSVEPPNTQYF.

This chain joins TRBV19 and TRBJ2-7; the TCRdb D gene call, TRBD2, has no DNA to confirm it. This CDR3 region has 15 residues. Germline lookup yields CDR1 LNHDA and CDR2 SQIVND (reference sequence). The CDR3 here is CASSLASSGAYEQYF. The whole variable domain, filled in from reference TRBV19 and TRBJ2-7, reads DGGITQSPKYLFRKEGQNVTLSCEQNLNHDAMYWYRQDPGQGLRLIYYSQIVNDFQKGDIAEGYSVSREKKESFPLTVTSAQKNPTAFYLCASSLASSGAYEQYFGPGTRLTVT.

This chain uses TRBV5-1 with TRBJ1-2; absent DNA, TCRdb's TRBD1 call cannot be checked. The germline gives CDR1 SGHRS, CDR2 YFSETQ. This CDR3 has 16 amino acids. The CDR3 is CASSQRTGGDGYGYTF.

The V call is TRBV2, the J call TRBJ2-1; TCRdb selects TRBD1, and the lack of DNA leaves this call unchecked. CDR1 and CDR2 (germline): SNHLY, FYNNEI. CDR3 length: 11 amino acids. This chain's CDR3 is CASGGGYEQFF.

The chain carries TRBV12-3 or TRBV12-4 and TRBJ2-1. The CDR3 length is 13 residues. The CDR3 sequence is CASRLDGVYEQFF.

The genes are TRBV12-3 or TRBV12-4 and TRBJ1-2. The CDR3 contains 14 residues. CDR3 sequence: CASSPEGRNYGYTF.

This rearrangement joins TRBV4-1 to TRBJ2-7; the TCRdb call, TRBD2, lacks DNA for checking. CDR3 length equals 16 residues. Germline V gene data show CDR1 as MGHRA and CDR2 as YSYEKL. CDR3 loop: CASSPPGQREAYEQYF.

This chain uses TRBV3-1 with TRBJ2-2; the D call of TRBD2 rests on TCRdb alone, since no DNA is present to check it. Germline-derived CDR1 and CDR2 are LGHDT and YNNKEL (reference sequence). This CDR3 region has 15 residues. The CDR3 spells CASSRLAGGAGELFF. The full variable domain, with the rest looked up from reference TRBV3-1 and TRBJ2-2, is DTAVSQTPKYLVTQMGNDKSIKCEQNLGHDTMYWYKQDSKKFLKIMFSYNNKELIINETVPNRFSPKSPDKAHLNLHINSLELGDSAVYFCASSRLAGGAGELFFGEGSRLTVL.

CDR3 amino acids: CASSKLAGGPHEQFF. This chain joins TRBV3-1 and TRBJ2-1; checking the TCRdb D call of TRBD2 is not possible without DNA. Germline V CDR1 and CDR2: LGHDT, YNNKEL (reference sequence). This CDR3 has 15 residues.

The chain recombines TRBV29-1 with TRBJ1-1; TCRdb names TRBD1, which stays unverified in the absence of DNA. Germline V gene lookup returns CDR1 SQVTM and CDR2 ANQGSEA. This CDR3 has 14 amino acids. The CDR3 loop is CSVVVPPGNTEAFF.

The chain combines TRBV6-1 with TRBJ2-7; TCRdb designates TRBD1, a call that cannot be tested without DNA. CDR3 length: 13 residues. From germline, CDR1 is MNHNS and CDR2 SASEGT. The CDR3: CASSRAGGYEQYF.

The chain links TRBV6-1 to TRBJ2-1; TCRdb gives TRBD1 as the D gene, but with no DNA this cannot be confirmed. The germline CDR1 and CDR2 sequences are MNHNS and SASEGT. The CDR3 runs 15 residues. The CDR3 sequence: CASSVSQGGYNEQFF.

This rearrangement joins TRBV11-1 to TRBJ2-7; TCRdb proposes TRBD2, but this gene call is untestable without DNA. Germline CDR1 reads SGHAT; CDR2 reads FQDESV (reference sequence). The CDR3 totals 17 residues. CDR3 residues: CASSNGLAGSMSYEQYF. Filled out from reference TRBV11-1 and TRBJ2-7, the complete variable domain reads EAEVAQSPRYKITEKSQAVAFWCDPISGHATLYWYRQILGQGPELLVQFQDESVVDDSQLPKDRFSAERLKGVDSTLKIQPAELGDSAMYLCASSNGLAGSMSYEQYFGPGTRLTVT.

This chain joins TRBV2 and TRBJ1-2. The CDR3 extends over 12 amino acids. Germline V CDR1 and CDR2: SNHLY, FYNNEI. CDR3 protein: CASSEAGYGYTF.

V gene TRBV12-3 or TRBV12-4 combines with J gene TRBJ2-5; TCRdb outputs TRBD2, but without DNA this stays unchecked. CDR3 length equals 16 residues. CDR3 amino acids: CASSPMERGFQETQYF.

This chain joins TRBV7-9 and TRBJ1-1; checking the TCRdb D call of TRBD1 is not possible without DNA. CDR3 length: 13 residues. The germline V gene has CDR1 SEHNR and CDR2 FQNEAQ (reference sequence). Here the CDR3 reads CASSNSGDTEAFF.

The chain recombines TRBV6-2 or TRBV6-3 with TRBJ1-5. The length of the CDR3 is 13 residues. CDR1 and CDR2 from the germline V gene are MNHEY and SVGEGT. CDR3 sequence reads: CASSYIENQPQHF.

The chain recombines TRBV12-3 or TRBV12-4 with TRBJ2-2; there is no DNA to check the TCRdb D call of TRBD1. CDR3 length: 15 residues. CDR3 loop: CASSPGWRGPGELFF.